This TCR beta chain was recorded in a study of T cell responses to AZD1222 COVID-19 vaccine. Overall study: Pooled together were second doses at about 4 or about 12 weeks.

This clone was detected once. Its antigen remains unknown. This CDR3 has 15 amino acids. Germline CDR1 and CDR2: MGHRA and YSYEKL. Trimming pared 1 base from V and 2 bases from J, leaving 12 bases between. Sequencing used immunoSEQ multiplex PCR; TCRdb keeps in-frame clones, though not all of them. The data contain 87,000 or so clones, 70% to 90% of them seen just once; the ten biggest clones take up less than 4%. Points from the study as a whole: Regions 160-218 and 743-854 dominated among vaccine-associated CD4 TCRs spanning spike. Unmutated variant regions are reportedly the target of nearly half of TCRs that are spike-specific.

Sample: peripheral blood, taken on day 0 of AZD1222 vaccination. The source is an adult in good health. The rearrangement uses TRBV4-1 and TRBJ2-7, with D possibly matching TRBD1 (6 bases). CDR3 loop: CASSQAGTPAYEQYF. CDR3 in DNA: TGCGCCAGCAGCCAAGCCGGGACACCCGCCTACGAGCAGTACTTC.